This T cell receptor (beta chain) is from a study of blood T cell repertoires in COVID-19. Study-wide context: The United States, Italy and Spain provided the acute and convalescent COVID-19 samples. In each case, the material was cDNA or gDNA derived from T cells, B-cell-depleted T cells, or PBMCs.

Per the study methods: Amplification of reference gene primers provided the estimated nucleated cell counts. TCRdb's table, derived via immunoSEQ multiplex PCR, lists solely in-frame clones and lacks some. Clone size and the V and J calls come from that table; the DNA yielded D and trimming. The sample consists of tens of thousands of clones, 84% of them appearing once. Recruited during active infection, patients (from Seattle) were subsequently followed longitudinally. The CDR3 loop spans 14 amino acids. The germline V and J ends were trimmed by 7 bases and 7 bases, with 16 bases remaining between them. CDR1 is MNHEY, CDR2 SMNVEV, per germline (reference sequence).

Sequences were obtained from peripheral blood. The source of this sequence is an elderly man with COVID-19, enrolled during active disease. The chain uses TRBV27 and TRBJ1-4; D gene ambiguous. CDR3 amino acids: CASMRVSGGEKLFF. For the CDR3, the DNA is TGTGCCAGCATGAGGGTGTCTGGTGGTGAAAAACTGTTTTTT.